This T cell receptor (beta chain) was recorded in a study of blood T cells in healthy people across ages. The study's findings and limits: Researchers deemed the diversity estimates from one million T cells underestimates.

The use of a sample-barcoded 5' primer and a J-beta primer mix characterized a second PCR of about 7 to 12 cycles. Via MiXCR, TCRdb re-called the 5' RACE reads, giving one row per CDR3 protein. The repertoire holds 600,000 to 650,000 distinct CDR3 sequences, with roughly 53% as singletons. Of note for this clonotype: Its target is unknown.

The germline V gene has CDR1 SEHNR and CDR2 FQNEAQ (reference sequence). CDR3 length: 17 amino acids. The V and J ends lost 1 base and 1 base, in that order; junction bases with no gene match: 10. The gene calls are TRBV7-9 and TRBJ2-7; 7 nucleotides align to TRBD1. Material for sequencing was blood. The receptor comes from a man aged 55 to 70 in good health. The CDR3 here is CASSLVAGTADSYEQYF. The CDR3 DNA sequence: TGTGCCAGCAGCTTAGTGGCAGGGACAGCCGATTCCTACGAGCAGTACTTC.